The 19 T cell receptor beta chains listed next were all sequenced from one sample in a study of T cells in Graves' hyperthyroidism and ophthalmopathy. The CDR3 regions of TCR beta were amplified from RNA transcripts. The HTBI primer set drove a first-round RT-PCR of the TCR CDR3. TCRdb re-called the multiplex PCR reads through MiXCR, storing one row per CDR3 protein. Among under 300,000 distinct CDR3 sequences, roughly 14% were seen once, and the ten largest hold 7% to 8.5%. Input material: blood. These TCRs come from a woman younger than 45 with Graves' hyperthyroidism that later progressed to Graves' ophthalmopathy.

This clonotype was picked up many times. The V and J genes are TRBV7-3 and TRBJ1-1, with 10 positions matching TRBD1. Germline loops: CDR1 SGHTA, CDR2 FQGTGA. The CDR3 loop spans 15 amino acids. J was trimmed by 3 bases and V by 2 bases; bases with no gene match: 3. CDR3 amino acids: CASSLLGTGDTEAFF. CDR3 coding DNA: TGTGCCAGCAGCTTATTAGGGACAGGGGACACTGAAGCTTTCTTT.

This clonotype was counted at least ten times. The chain links TRBV30 to TRBJ2-7; tentative D call: TRBD2 (5 bases). Trimming left V 0 bases short and J 1 base short, with 13 bases between. The germline CDR1 and CDR2 sequences are GTSNPN and SVGIG (reference sequence). The CDR3 is 15 amino acids. CDR3: CAWSVRLGRSYEQYF. CDR3 DNA sequence: TGTGCCTGGAGTGTACGTTTGGGGAGATCCTACGAGCAGTACTTC. The full variable domain, in which reference TRBV30 and TRBJ2-7 provide the parts outside the CDR3, is SQTIHQWPATLVQPVGSPLSLECTVEGTSNPNLYWYRQAAGRGLQLLFYSVGIGQISSEVPQNLSASRPQDRQFILSSKKLLLSDSGFYLCAWSVRLGRSYEQYFGPGTRLTVT.

This clonotype was picked up many times. The chain joins TRBV6-1 to TRBJ1-1; a possible D gene is TRBD1 (5 bases). This CDR3 is built from 13 residues. Trimming cost V 6 bases and J 12 bases, with 20 bases left between them. Per germline, CDR1 MNHNS and CDR2 SASEGT. The CDR3 spells CASRPRGSTETFF. CDR3 sequence (DNA): TGTGCCAGCAGACCCCGGGGGTCCACTGAGACTTTCTTT.

The chain links TRBV11-2 to TRBJ2-1; 11 positions match TRBD2. After removal of 5 bases from V and 7 bases from J, the junction contained 10 bases not matched to a gene. The CDR3 loop spans 16 amino acids. Per germline, CDR1 SGHAT and CDR2 FQNNGV. The DNA of the CDR3 is TGTGCCAGCAGCGATAGACTAGCGGGAAAGGGTAATGAGCAGTTCTTC. It yields the protein CASSDRLAGKGNEQFF.

This clonotype was recorded at least ten times. The chain uses TRBV7-3 and TRBJ2-1; TRBD2 matches 10 bases. After removal of 1 base from V and 8 bases from J, the junction contained 5 bases not matched to a gene. Germline values: CDR1 SGHTA, CDR2 FQGTGA. The CDR3 has 15 residues. CDR3 protein: CASSLSSSGSYEQFF. CDR3 in DNA: TGTGCCAGCAGCTTAAGTTCTAGCGGGAGCTATGAGCAGTTCTTC.

The gene calls are TRBV19 and TRBJ1-2; D is undetermined. This CDR3 spans 13 amino acids. In germline, CDR1 is LNHDA, CDR2 SQIVND (reference sequence). V was cut by 2 bases and J by 2 bases, with 6 bases left in between. This chain's CDR3 is CASSISQNYGYTF. The DNA of the CDR3 is TGTGCCAGTAGTATATCACAGAACTATGGCTACACCTTC. Using reference TRBV19 and TRBJ1-2 for the parts outside the CDR3, the full variable domain is DGGITQSPKYLFRKEGQNVTLSCEQNLNHDAMYWYRQDPGQGLRLIYYSQIVNDFQKGDIAEGYSVSREKKESFPLTVTSAQKNPTAFYLCASSISQNYGYTFGSGTRLTVV.

This clonotype has ten or more counts. The chain uses TRBV4-2 and TRBJ2-3; 7 bases fit TRBD2. This CDR3 is 15 amino acids long. V lost 1 base, J lost 2 bases, and 3 bases stayed unmatched. Germline loops: CDR1 LGHNA, CDR2 YNFKEQ. CDR3 sequence: CASSQAGTNTDTQYF. The DNA of the CDR3 is TGTGCCAGCAGCCAAGCCGGGACTAACACAGATACGCAGTATTTT.

The CDR3 loop reads CASSVNLGAGAEETQYF. In nucleotides, the CDR3 is TGTGCCAGCAGCGTTAATCTAGGAGCGGGAGCTGAGGAGACCCAGTACTTC. V gene TRBV9 combines with J gene TRBJ2-5, with 8 bases lining up with TRBD2. After removal of 2 bases from V and 5 bases from J, the junction contained 14 bases not matched to a gene. The CDR3 is made up of 17 amino acids. The germline gives CDR1 SGDLS, CDR2 YYNGEE.

At least ten counts were recorded for this clonotype. The rearrangement uses TRBV6-2 or TRBV6-3 and TRBJ2-3; 12 positions agree with TRBD2. J lost 5 bases, V lost 10 bases, and 4 bases had no gene match. This CDR3 comprises 13 residues. Germline CDR1 and CDR2: MNHEY and SVGEGT. The CDR3, as DNA: TGTGCCACAACGACTAGCGGGAGAGATACGCAGTATTTT. This gives the protein CATTTSGRDTQYF.

This clonotype has a count of ten or more. The V gene is TRBV27, the J gene TRBJ2-1; TRBD1 agrees at 8 bases. V gave up 3 bases and J gave up 0 bases; unmatched junction bases: 4. The CDR3 has 16 amino acids. Germline CDR1 reads MNHEY; CDR2 reads SMNVEV (reference sequence). CDR3 coding DNA: TGTGCCAGCAGTTTGCAGGGGACAGGCTCCTACAATGAGCAGTTCTTC. It codes for CASSLQGTGSYNEQFF.

This clonotype has ten or more counts. The J gene is TRBJ1-1, the V gene TRBV6-1, with a possible D match to TRBD1 (5 bases). This CDR3 comprises 13 residues. Trimming cost V 7 bases and J 1 base, with 10 bases left between them. Germline V gives CDR1 MNHNS, CDR2 SASEGT. The CDR3 here is CASTNTGNTEAFF. CDR3 in DNA: TGTGCCAGCACAAATACAGGGAACACTGAAGCTTTCTTT.

This clonotype was seen a handful of times. V is TRBV30 and J is TRBJ1-2; 8 nucleotides align to TRBD1. The CDR3 spans 11 residues. Trimming removed 7 bases from V and 7 bases from J; junction bases left unmatched: 5. Per germline, CDR1 GTSNPN and CDR2 SVGIG (reference sequence). The CDR3 here is CAFGQGAGYTF. Written as DNA, the CDR3 is TGTGCCTTCGGACAGGGCGCTGGCTACACCTTC.

This clonotype was observed at least ten times. V and J are TRBV4-2 and TRBJ2-7; D is perhaps TRBD1 or TRBD2 (5 bases each). Trimming took 0 bases from V and 5 from J, leaving 17 bases between them. The CDR3 spans 16 residues. Germline lookup yields CDR1 LGHNA and CDR2 YNFKEQ. CDR3 residues: CASSQDGPLRGDEQYF. Here the CDR3 DNA reads TGTGCCAGCAGCCAAGACGGACCGCTCCGAGGGGACGAGCAGTACTTC.

This clonotype was observed at least ten times. The chain joins TRBV9 to TRBJ1-2, with TRBD1 matching 8 bases. Germline lookup yields CDR1 SGDLS and CDR2 YYNGEE. Trimming removed 7 bases from V and 2 bases from J; junction bases left unmatched: 4. This CDR3 is built from 13 residues. CDR3 nucleotide sequence: TGTGCCAGCTCAGGGGGCGCCAACTATGGCTACACCTTC. Translated: CASSGGANYGYTF. The whole variable domain, filled in from reference TRBV9 and TRBJ1-2, reads DSGVTQTPKHLITATGQRVTLRCSPRSGDLSVYWYQQSLDQGLQFLIQYYNGEERAKGNILERFSAQQFPDLHSELNLSSLELGDSALYFCASSGGANYGYTFGSGTRLTVV.

Note on this clonotype: At one end, the junction sequence differs from germline, possibly due to a read error. The V gene is TRBV20-1, the J gene TRBJ2-1; 7 nucleotides line up with TRBD2. The length of the CDR3 is 10 residues. Germline CDR1 and CDR2: DFQATT and SNEGSKA (reference sequence). The CDR3 sequence: CSARREASVF. The CDR3 bases are TGCAGTGCTAGACGGGAGGCTTCGGTCTTC.

The chain is built from TRBV4-2 and TRBJ1-5; 9 bases are a match to TRBD1. The junction had 8 bases not matched to a gene; V was cut back by 0 bases and J by 5 bases. This CDR3 comprises 17 residues. CDR1 is LGHNA, CDR2 YNFKEQ, per germline. The CDR3 loop reads CASSQDGPGQGHQPQHF. The CDR3 nucleotides read TGTGCCAGCAGCCAAGATGGTCCGGGACAGGGACATCAGCCCCAGCATTTT.

In its sample, this clonotype was seen many times. The chain links TRBV20-1 to TRBJ2-5, with D unresolved. The CDR3 is made up of 15 amino acids. Germline V CDR1 and CDR2: DFQATT, SNEGSKA (reference sequence). Trimming cost V 4 bases and J 1 base, with 16 bases left between them. The CDR3 region is CSAILPPRAQETQYF. CDR3 nucleotides: TGCAGTGCTATCCTCCCCCCACGGGCCCAAGAGACCCAGTACTTC.

The chain couples TRBV19 to TRBJ1-1; possibly TRBD1 for D (5 bases). Trimming shortened V by 8 bases and J by 2 bases, and 12 bases separated the two germline ends. CDR3 length equals 13 residues. Germline CDR1 and CDR2: LNHDA and SQIVND (reference sequence). The DNA of the CDR3 is TGTGCCAGTGGGGACGGATTAAACACTGAAGCTTTCTTT. It yields the protein CASGDGLNTEAFF.

The gene calls are TRBV5-6 and TRBJ2-1, with D unresolved. The CDR3 sequence is 12 residues long. The germline V gene has CDR1 SGHDT and CDR2 YYEEEE. The V and J ends lost 0 bases and 6 bases respectively, with 4 bases between them. The CDR3 spells CASSLVLNEQFF. CDR3 coding DNA: TGTGCCAGCAGCTTGGTACTCAATGAGCAGTTCTTC.